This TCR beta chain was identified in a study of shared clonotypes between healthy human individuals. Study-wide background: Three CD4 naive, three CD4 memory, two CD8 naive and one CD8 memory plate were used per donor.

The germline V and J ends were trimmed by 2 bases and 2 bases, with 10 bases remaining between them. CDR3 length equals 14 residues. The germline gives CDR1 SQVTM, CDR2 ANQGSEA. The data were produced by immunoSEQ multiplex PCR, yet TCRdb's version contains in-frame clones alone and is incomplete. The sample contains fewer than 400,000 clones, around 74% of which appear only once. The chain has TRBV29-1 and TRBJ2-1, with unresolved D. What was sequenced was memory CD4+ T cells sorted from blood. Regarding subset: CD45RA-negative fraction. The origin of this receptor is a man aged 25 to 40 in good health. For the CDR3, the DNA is TGCAGCGTTGAAAATAGGGCCACCTACAATGAGCAGTTCTTC. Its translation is CSVENRATYNEQFF.